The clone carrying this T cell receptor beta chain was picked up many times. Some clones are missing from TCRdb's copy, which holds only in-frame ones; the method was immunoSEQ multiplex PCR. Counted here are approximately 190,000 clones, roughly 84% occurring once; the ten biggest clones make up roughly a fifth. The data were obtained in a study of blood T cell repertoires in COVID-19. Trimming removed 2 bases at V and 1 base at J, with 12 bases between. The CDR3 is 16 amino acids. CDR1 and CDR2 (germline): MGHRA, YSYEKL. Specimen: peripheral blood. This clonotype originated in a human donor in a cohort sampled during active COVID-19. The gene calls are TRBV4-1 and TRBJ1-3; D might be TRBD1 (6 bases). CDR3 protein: CASSQNRVKSGNTIYF. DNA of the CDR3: TGCGCCAGCAGCCAAAACAGGGTGAAATCTGGAAACACCATATATTTT.